Here is one T cell receptor beta chain with its context. What it recognizes is unknown. The data derive from a study of human CD8 memory T cell subsets. Study results and limitations: By Chao1 estimates, precursor exhausted T cells appeared less diverse than stem-like memory T cells.

Per the germline V gene, CDR1 is DFQATT and CDR2 is SNEGSKA (reference sequence). The CDR3 sequence is 15 residues long. Making the TCR beta libraries relied on UMI-labeled 5' RACE. Per the authors' pipeline: Per TCR beta library, functional CDR3 beta clonotypes numbered roughly 2,600 to 20,000. For each CDR3 protein, TCRdb gives one entry from its re-call of the 5' RACE reads, without DNA. These V and J calls rely on TCRdb rather than the paper's analysis. The listing contains thousands of distinct CDR3 sequences. PBMC were isolated from buffy coats given by healthy donors. Extraction of RNA, which was performed with an RNeasy Mini Kit, drew on duplicate vials of fewer than 180,000 sorted CD8+ T cells per subset.

The sequence was obtained from a human donor in good health. What was sequenced was CD8+ effector memory T cells (TEM) sorted from PBMCs. Subset meaning: effector memory CD8 T cells, CCR7- CD45RO+ CD95+. V usage is TRBV20-1 and J usage is TRBJ1-6; the TRBD1 assignment by TCRdb is unverifiable without DNA. This CDR3 reads CSAAPLDREHSPLHF.